The source of this T cell receptor beta chain is a study of CD8+ T cells in alopecia areata. Trimming stripped 5 bases from V and 1 base from J, with 12 bases between. There are 14 residues in the CDR3. From germline, CDR1 is MDHEN and CDR2 SYDVKM. Those with alopecia areata gave lesional scalp punch biopsies and peripheral blood. After isolation, RNA underwent reverse transcription to generate cDNA as the sequencing template. TCRdb's copy holds only in-frame clones and misses some; the assay was immunoSEQ multiplex PCR. The sample lists 80,000 to 100,000 clones, 35% to 50% occurring once. The source of this sequence is a human donor with alopecia areata. The chain uses TRBV28 and TRBJ2-7; TRBD2 might be the D (5 bases). The sequencing input was CD4+ T cells sorted from blood. The CDR3 here is CASSPWTGSYEQYF. The CDR3 region has the DNA TGTGCCAGCAGTCCCTGGACTGGTTCCTACGAGCAGTACTTC.